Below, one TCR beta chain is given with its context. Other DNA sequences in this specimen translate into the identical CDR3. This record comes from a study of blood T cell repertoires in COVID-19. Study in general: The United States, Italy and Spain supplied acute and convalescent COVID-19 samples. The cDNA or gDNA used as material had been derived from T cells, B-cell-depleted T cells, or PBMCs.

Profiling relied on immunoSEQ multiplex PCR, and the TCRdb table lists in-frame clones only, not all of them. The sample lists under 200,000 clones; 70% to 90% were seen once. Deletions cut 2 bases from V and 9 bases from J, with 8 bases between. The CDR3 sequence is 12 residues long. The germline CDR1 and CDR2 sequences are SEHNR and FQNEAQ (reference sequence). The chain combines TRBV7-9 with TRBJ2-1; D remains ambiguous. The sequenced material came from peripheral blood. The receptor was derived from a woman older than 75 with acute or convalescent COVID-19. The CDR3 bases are TGTGCCAGCAGCTTAACGTCCGGTGAGCAGTTCTTC. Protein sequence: CASSLTSGEQFF.